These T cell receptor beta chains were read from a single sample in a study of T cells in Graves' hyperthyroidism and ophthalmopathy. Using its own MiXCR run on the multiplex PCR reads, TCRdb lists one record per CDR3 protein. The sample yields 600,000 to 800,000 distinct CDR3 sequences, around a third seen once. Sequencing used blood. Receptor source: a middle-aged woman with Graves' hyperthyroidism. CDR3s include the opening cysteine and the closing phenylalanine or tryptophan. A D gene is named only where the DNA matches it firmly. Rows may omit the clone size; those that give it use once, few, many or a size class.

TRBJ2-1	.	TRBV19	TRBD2	CASSGTRVSSSYNEQFF	TGTGCCAGTTCCGGGACTAGAGTTTCGAGCTCCTACAATGAGCAGTTCTTC
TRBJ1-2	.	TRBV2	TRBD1	CASSFGTGGMDGYTF	TGTGCCAGCAGTTTCGGGACAGGGGGTATGGACGGCTACACCTTC
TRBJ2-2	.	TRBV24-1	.	CAAQGTDTGELFF	TGTGCCGCCCAGGGAACGGACACCGGGGAGCTGTTTTTT
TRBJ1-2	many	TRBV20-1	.	CSAREKERVANYGYTF	TGCAGTGCTAGAGAAAAGGAAAGGGTTGCTAACTATGGCTACACCTTC
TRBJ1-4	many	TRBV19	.	CASSTPGPVFF	TGTGCCAGTAGTACACCGGGACCGGTGTTTTTT
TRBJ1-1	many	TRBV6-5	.	CASSRSDMNTEAFF	TGTGCCAGCAGTCGCAGTGACATGAACACTGAAGCTTTCTTT
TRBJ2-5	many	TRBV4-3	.	CASSPSVGLQETQYF	TGCGCCAGCAGCCCTTCTGTGGGCCTCCAAGAGACCCAGTACTTC
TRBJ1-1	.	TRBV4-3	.	CASSQGAYRNTEAFF	TGCGCCAGCAGCCAAGGTGCGTACCGGAACACTGAAGCTTTCTTT
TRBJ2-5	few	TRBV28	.	CASSLSDKVGETQYF	TGTGCCAGCAGTTTGAGCGACAAGGTTGGGGAGACCCAGTACTTC
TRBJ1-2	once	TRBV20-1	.	CSARVRDGVRYTF	TGCAGTGCTAGAGTTCGGGACGGTGTCCGCTACACCTTC
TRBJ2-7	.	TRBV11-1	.	CASSHRDTVLGEQYF	TGTGCCAGCAGCCACCGGGACACCGTCCTAGGTGAGCAGTACTTC
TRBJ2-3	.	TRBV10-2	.	CAIKYDNQDTQYF	TGCGCCATCAAGTACGATAACCAAGATACGCAGTATTTT
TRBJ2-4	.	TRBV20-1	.	CSASPLRSENIQYF	TGCAGTGCTTCTCCCCTGCGCAGTGAAAACATTCAGTACTTC
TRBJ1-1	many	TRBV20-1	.	CSVPGRTNTEAFF	TGCAGTGTCCCGGGACGGACGAACACTGAAGCTTTCTTT
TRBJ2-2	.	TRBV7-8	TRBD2	CASSPYRSTSGRAYHGELFF	TGTGCCAGCAGCCCATACCGGTCGACTAGCGGGAGGGCCTATCACGGGGAGCTGTTTTTT
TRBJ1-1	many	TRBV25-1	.	CASKTTSYTEAFF	TGTGCCAGCAAGACGACAAGCTACACTGAAGCTTTCTTT
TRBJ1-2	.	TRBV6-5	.	CASSYSISAGYTF	TGTGCCAGCAGTTACTCGATTTCGGCGGGCTACACCTTC
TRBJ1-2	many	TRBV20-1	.	CGTPEPAYGYTF	TGCGGGACGCCAGAGCCTGCTTATGGCTACACCTTC
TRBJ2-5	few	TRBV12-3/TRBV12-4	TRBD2	CASSSDTGTSGTWETQYF	TGTGCCAGCAGTTCGGACACCGGGACTAGCGGGACTTGGGAGACCCAGTACTTC
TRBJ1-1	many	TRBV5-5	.	CASSRSGPNTEAFF	TGTGCCAGCAGCAGGTCGGGGCCGAACACTGAAGCTTTCTTT
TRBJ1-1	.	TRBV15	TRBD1	CAIGTEQMNTEAFF	TGTGCCATCGGGACAGAACAAATGAACACTGAAGCTTTCTTT
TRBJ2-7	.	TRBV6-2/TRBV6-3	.	CATTDTFYEQYF	TGTGCCACCACGGACACTTTCTACGAGCAGTACTTC
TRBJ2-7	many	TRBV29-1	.	CSVEDRGSSYEQYF	TGCAGCGTTGAAGATCGGGGCAGCTCCTACGAGCAGTACTTC
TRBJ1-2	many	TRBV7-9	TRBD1	CASSTSGQGWDYGYTF	TGTGCCAGCAGCACCTCGGGACAGGGGTGGGACTATGGCTACACCTTC
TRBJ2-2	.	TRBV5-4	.	CASSLDSGTLAPNTGELFF	TGTGCCAGCAGCTTGGATTCGGGGACTCTCGCTCCGAACACCGGGGAGCTGTTTTTT
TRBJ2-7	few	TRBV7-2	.	CASSPDAFGGEQYF	TGTGCCAGCAGCCCGGACGCTTTCGGGGGCGAGCAGTACTTC
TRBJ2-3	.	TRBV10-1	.	CASSRPGTDTQYF	TGCGCCAGCAGTCGCCCAGGGACAGATACGCAGTATTTT
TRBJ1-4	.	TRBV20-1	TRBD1	CSAFRDSANEKLFF	TGCAGTGCTTTCCGGGACAGCGCTAATGAAAAACTGTTTTTT
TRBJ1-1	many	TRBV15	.	CATSRDRSSYGNTEAFF	TGTGCCACCAGCAGAGATCGAAGTTCGTACGGGAACACTGAAGCTTTCTTT
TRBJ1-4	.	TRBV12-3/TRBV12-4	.	CASSSVGRGRKLFF	TGTGCCAGCAGCTCGGTTGGTCGCGGGCGAAAACTGTTTTTT
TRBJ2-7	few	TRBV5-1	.	CASSSTGTTYEQYF	TGCGCCAGCAGCTCTACCGGGACAACCTACGAGCAGTACTTC
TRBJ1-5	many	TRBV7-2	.	CASSFGGYSNQPQHF	TGTGCCAGCAGCTTCGGCGGATATAGCAATCAGCCCCAGCATTTT
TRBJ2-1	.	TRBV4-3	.	CASSQDLGRYNEQFF	TGCGCCAGCAGCCAAGACCTGGGGCGCTACAATGAGCAGTTCTTC
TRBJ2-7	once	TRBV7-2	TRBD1	CASSPYGRTGKSYEQYF	TGTGCCAGCAGCCCCTACGGAAGGACAGGGAAATCCTACGAGCAGTACTTC
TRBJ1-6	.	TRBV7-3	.	CASSVQGNSPLHF	TGTGCCAGCAGCGTACAGGGAAATTCACCCCTCCACTTT
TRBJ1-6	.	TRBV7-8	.	CASSPGGWDSPLHF	TGTGCCAGCAGCCCCGGTGGGTGGGATTCACCCCTCCACTTT
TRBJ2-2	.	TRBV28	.	CATSYRRGDGGELFF	TGTGCCACCTCCTACAGGAGAGGGGATGGCGGGGAGCTGTTTTTT
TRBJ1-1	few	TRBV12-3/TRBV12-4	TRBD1	CASRPGDRGYTEAFF	TGTGCCAGCCGCCCGGGGGACAGGGGTTACACTGAAGCTTTCTTT
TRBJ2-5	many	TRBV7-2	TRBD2	CASSSRGRVYF	TGTGCCAGCAGCTCCCGAGGGAGGGTGTACTTC
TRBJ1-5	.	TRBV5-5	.	CASSFSAVGQPQHF	TGTGCCAGCAGCTTTTCAGCGGTCGGTCAGCCCCAGCATTTT
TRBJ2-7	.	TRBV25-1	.	CASSLQEDEQYF	TGTGCCAGCAGTCTACAGGAAGACGAGCAGTACTTC
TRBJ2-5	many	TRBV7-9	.	CASSVGQGGETQYF	TGTGCCAGCAGCGTAGGACAGGGAGGGGAGACCCAGTACTTC
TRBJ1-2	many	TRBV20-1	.	CSASHNPGGYTF	TGCAGTGCTAGTCACAATCCGGGAGGCTACACCTTC
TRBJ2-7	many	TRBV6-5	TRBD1	CASSYATGGAEQYF	TGTGCCAGCAGTTACGCGACAGGGGGCGCCGAGCAGTACTTC
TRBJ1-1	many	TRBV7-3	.	CASSQRGGTEAFF	TGTGCCAGCAGCCAGAGGGGGGGCACTGAAGCTTTCTTT
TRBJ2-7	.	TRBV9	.	CASSVAGHLSYEQYF	TGTGCCAGCAGCGTAGCAGGACACCTCTCCTACGAGCAGTACTTC
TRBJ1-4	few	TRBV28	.	CASSLGREELFF	TGTGCCAGCAGTTTAGGCAGGGAGGAACTGTTTTTT
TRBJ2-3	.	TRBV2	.	CASSGLAQYF	TGTGCCAGCAGTGGGTTGGCGCAGTATTTT
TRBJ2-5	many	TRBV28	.	CASRRSSGETQYF	TGTGCCAGCCGGCGGTCCTCGGGAGAGACCCAGTACTTC
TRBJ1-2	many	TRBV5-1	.	CASSPQYGGAGGYTF	TGCGCCAGCAGCCCGCAGTACGGGGGGGCTGGAGGCTACACCTTC
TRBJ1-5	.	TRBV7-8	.	CASSLALAGSNQPQHF	TGTGCCAGCAGCTTAGCGCTAGCGGGCAGCAATCAGCCCCAGCATTTT
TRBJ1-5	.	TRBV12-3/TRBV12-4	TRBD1	CASGDRVNQPQHF	TGTGCCAGCGGGGACAGGGTAAATCAGCCCCAGCATTTT
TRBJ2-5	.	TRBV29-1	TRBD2	CSVGGTTKTQYF	TGCAGCGTTGGCGGGACTACGAAGACCCAGTACTTC
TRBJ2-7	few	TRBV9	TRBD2	CASSVLAGGPSYEQYF	TGTGCCAGCAGCGTACTAGCGGGAGGGCCCTCCTACGAGCAGTACTTC
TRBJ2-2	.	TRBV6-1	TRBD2	CASISGTSGAGTGELFF	TGTGCCAGCATCTCCGGGACTAGCGGGGCCGGCACCGGGGAGCTGTTTTTT